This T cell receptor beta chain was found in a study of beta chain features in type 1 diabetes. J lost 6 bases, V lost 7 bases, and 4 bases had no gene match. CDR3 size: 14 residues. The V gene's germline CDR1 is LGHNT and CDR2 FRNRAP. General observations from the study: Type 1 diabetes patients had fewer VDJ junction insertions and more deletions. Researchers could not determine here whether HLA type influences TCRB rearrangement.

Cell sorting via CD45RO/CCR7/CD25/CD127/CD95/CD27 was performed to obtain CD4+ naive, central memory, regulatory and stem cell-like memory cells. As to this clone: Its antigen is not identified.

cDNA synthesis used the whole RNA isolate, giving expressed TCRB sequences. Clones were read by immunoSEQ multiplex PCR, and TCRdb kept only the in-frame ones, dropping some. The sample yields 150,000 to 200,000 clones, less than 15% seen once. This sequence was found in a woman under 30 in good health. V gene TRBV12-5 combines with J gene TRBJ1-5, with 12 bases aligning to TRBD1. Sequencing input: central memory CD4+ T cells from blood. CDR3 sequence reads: CASAGTGGGQPQHF. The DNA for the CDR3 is TGTGCTAGTGCCGGGACAGGGGGCGGTCAGCCCCAGCATTTT.